This TCR beta chain emerged from a study of blood T cell repertoires in COVID-19 (dated by TCRdb to the early 2020s). With regard to the full study: Samples from collaborators originated in the United States, Italy and Spain and spanned both the acute and convalescent phases of COVID-19. Samples were obtained from the ongoing ImmuneRACE study (first 160 participants) and from about 1,300 subjects provided by 6 global collaborators. HLA class I and class II types, where available, came from metadata supplied by the sample provider rather than from assay-based typing. Subjects who had been exposed to COVID-19, were actively infected with it, or had recovered from it provided the deeply sampled blood TCRbeta repertoires that made up the dataset. The prospective study material was composed of cDNA or gDNA derived from T cells, B-cell-depleted T cells, or PBMCs. Nearly every sample came with metadata listing a de-identified subject ID, COVID-19 status, age in years and sex. A freely available public database, intended as a resource for researchers studying the immune response to SARS-CoV-2, is where the repertoires were released.

As concerns this clone: The antigen this receptor binds is unknown. Qualities for individual bases were not recorded, and no much larger clone is one base off.

Counted from cysteine to phenylalanine, this CDR3 has 18 amino acids. Of all the DNA, just the CDR3 is kept, 54 bases in frame from base 1. Sequences MGHRA (CDR1) and YSYEKL (CDR2) are obtained from the germline V gene. The germline V end is reduced by 4 bases and the J end by 2 bases; junction bases left unmatched: 13. The immunoSEQ Assay, a bias-controlled multiplex PCR, was used to amplify TCRbeta CDR3 regions from genomic DNA. In the paper's pipeline: The number of nucleated cells in each sample was estimated from the amplification of reference gene primers within the assay. To quantify the absolute abundance of each unique TCRbeta CDR3 rearrangement, sequence reads were collapsed and filtered. For each sample, productive Simpson clonality was calculated by taking the square root of Simpson's diversity index across productive rearrangements. Here the immuneACCESS table is served through TCRdb, limited to in-frame sequences with V and J called. Missing clones are a known gap in these copies; in checked studies unresolved V genes cover under half, and the rest lacks a known reason. That table is the source of V, J and clone size, and D and trimming were worked out from the DNA. Counted in this sample were 90,000 or so clones; 70% to 90% of them appeared once. The ten largest clones capture around 20% of the sample.

One collaborating source in Seattle enrolled patients while the patients were actively infected and followed the patients over time throughout the course of disease. Whole blood was collected in K2EDTA tubes by collaborating institutions according to the institutions' own protocols. For TCRbeta analysis, collaborators shipped samples in one of three forms: frozen whole blood, isolated PBMCs, or DNA extracted from either of those sample types. On the study overall, not on this receptor specifically: Clinical and demographic metadata were provided uncurated, with the amount varying by source and participant.

The sequence links TRBV4-1 to TRBJ2-1, with TRBD1 matching 8 junction bases. Sequencing was performed on peripheral blood. The TCR was taken from a woman aged 55-70 years with COVID-19, enrolled during active disease. In nucleotide form, the sequence is TGCGCCAGCAGCCGTCAAACGACAGGGGCCCCAACCTACAATGAGCAGTTCTTC. This sequence encodes CASSRQTTGAPTYNEQFF.